This T cell receptor (beta chain) emerged from a study of cytomegalovirus exposure and HLA in healthy donors (dated by TCRdb to the late 2010s). About the study as a whole: An earlier analysis of some 600 of the donors reported roughly 300 Gb of sequence data and 117 million unique TCR beta sequences obtained from around 190 million T cells. An early release that covered around 590 HLA-typed donors contained approximately 300 gigabases of sequencing data and approximately 85 million unique TCR sequences. The genetic ancestry cluster associated with self-reported Caucasian donors included over 65% of the approximately 430 genotyped donors. The study aimed to test whether signatures of past pathogen exposure could be identified by cataloging public T cell receptors. Using immunosequencing, the study profiled T cell repertoires from 666 subjects and related those repertoires to cytomegalovirus serostatus. Along with the approximately 650-subject first cohort, a separate validation cohort of about 110 different subjects was used. High-throughput TCR immunosequencing, statistical association of individual TCRs with disease status, and machine learning were combined to predict cytomegalovirus infection status. A later analysis re-analyzed previously published TCR beta repertoires from 666 donors and added high-resolution HLA genotyping to study TCR occurrence patterns. Rather than drawing on any new phenotypic data, the later analysis identified candidate immune exposures from TCR beta sequences and the way those sequences occurred across donors. An earlier analysis of a few hundred of the donors applied high-throughput TCR beta sequencing to assess whether each TCR beta V gene segment acted as functional or pseudogenic. Donor age, sex, ethnicity and CMV serostatus were compiled together with the repertoire data. A later genetic analysis used genome-wide SNP genotypes for about three fifths of the roughly 700 donors, treating that subset as a discovery cohort. Every discovery cohort repertoire had been produced on one sequencing platform. HLA typing covered class I and class II loci at four-digit resolution. The number of typed donors differed by locus: about 620-640 for A, B, C, DRB1 and DQB1; 500 to 550 for DQA1; approximately 600 for DPA1; and about 470 for DPB1. Because of strong linkage in the cohort, roughly five DR-DQ haplotypes were treated as single units for association and clustering. Across 398 genotyped donors of the cohort, an average of approximately 240,000 unique TCR beta nucleotide sequences per donor were sequenced, and 15% to 20% of those sequences were non-productive. Study-level results and caveats: The study gave a list of over 150 TCR beta chains associated with cytomegalovirus. HLA typing was unavailable for some donors at each locus, so association tests used only the typed subset. A later genetic analysis reported fewer N-insertions in productive TCRs among donors in an Asian-associated ancestry cluster than the roughly 700-donor mean. In vitro tests confirmed that a few of the cytomegalovirus-associated TCR beta chains recognize cytomegalovirus antigens. According to a later analysis, most CMV-associated TCR beta chains appeared to be HLA-restricted, and the HLA associations seemed to be driven largely by CMV exposure. In an earlier analysis of 587 of the donors, most TCR beta V segments appeared in productive rearrangements about 87% or about 30% of the time, broadly matching IMGT annotations. A cluster of highly shared sequence variants was judged likely to be a technical artifact of the sequencing pipeline. When HLA alleles, especially DR and DQ, strongly co-occurred, attributing TCR associations to individual alleles was difficult. Roughly uniform sequencing depth across donors was assumed in presence/absence analyses, although this assumption may not hold. In a later analysis, the rate of TCR association differed among HLA loci, with DRB1 alleles having the most associated TCRs and HLA-C alleles having the fewest. Compared with equally common non-associated chains, HLA-associated TCR beta chains in a later analysis were more clonally expanded and had lower generation probabilities. Because counts were too low, more than 15 rarely observed V segments, including chromosome 9 orphons, were left out of the earlier analysis of roughly 600 of the donors. The only immune exposure information available for the cohort was CMV serostatus. Linkage disequilibrium might explain the correlated functional status among segregating V segments, but an unknown experimental factor could not be excluded. The classifier was reported to diagnose cytomegalovirus status with high specificity and sensitivity in both the original and validation cohorts. According to a later analysis, parvovirus B19, influenza, CMV and Epstein-Barr virus appeared linked to several top co-occurrence clusters. Across donors, most TCR sequences were observed very rarely, whereas some public TCRs were present in many individuals. V-gene and J-gene trimming of TCR beta chains was associated with a missense DCLRE1C variant in a later genetic analysis, and the association was replicated in an independent cohort. A further reported finding was that TCR beta sequences accurately predicted the HLA-A and HLA-B alleles for most subjects in the first cohort. Because the 87-base-pair reads could not distinguish some IMGT-functional V segments, including TRBV6-2 and TRBV6-3, those segments were excluded. The cohort was sequenced for TCR beta chains only, and without alpha or paired-chain data the features that could be detected were limited. In a later analysis, 16,951 TCR beta sequences were associated with specific HLA alleles at a false discovery rate of 0.05. The authors suggested that the approach could potentially be generalized to other disease states and immunological phenotypes.

With regard to this clone: There is no known antigen for this receptor. The input lacks base qualities; no much larger clone sits a single base away.

Library method: the immunoSEQ multiplex PCR assay. A mixture of 60 forward primers for TCR Vbeta segments and 13 reverse primers for TCR Jbeta segments was used in the multiplex PCR. The CDR3 region of rearranged TCR beta genes was amplified from genomic DNA by a multiplex PCR assay. On the Illumina HiSeq System, the amplified TCR beta libraries were sequenced as 87-base-pair reads. In the source study's methods: In a later analysis, some 80 million unique TCR beta chains were counted across the 500 to 850 repertoires, and approximately 9.9 million of these chains were shared by at least two donors. To remove PCR and sequencing errors, raw reads were error-corrected and collapsed into unique sequences using a nearest-neighbor algorithm that merged closely related sequences. V, D and J gene segments were assigned by aligning CDR3 sequences to IMGT reference sequences. Each retained sequence needed at least a six-nucleotide match to both a V gene segment and a J gene segment. Rearrangements were called productive when the CDR3 lacked stop codons and stayed in frame with V and J; all others were non-productive. CDR3 was defined by IMGT convention, running from the second conserved V-encoded cysteine to the conserved J-encoded phenylalanine. The earlier analysis of 587 of the donors excluded sequences that lacked an unambiguous match to a single V gene segment. An earlier analysis of approximately 590 of the donors called V segments functional above 56.7% productive rearrangements and segregating when the between-donor standard deviation exceeded 5%. A statistical classification framework was built to diagnose cytomegalovirus status from the catalog of TCR beta chain sequences. In a later analysis, V and J genes were assigned by comparing TCR nucleotide sequences against IMGT/GENE-DB human TR gene sequences. In a later analysis, CDR3 sequences and most-parsimonious VDJ recombination scenarios were assigned using the TCRdist pipeline. In a later analysis, each TCR beta chain was defined by its CDR3 amino acid sequence together with its V-gene family, and reads lacking a unique V-gene family were excluded. A later analysis removed 450 to 600 highly shared, low-generation-probability nucleotide sequences to deal with suspected cross-contamination and a sequencing artifact. In a later analysis, a clonal expansion index was calculated for each public chain from normalized within-repertoire ranks of inferred template counts. In a later analysis, generation probabilities were computed using a VDJ recombination model fitted to out-of-frame rearrangements, and the results were checked against IGoR. In a later analysis, hypergeometric tests were used to score TCR-TCR, TCR-HLA and TCR-CMV co-occurrence, with a repertoire-size bias correction applied to TCR pairs. A later analysis estimated false discovery rates by permuting HLA or CMV assignments 20 times. In a later analysis, co-occurring TCRs were grouped using DBSCAN, with TCRdist sequence similarity added in when clustering inside HLA-allele-positive subsets. Repertoires with fewer than 30,000 or more than 120,000 public chains were left out of co-occurrence clustering, as were five repertoires with anomalous nucleotide sharing. In its TCRdb copy, this immuneACCESS table keeps in-frame sequences only and misses some clones. Where compared with another copy, unresolved V genes explain less than half of these, and the others have no known cause. For V, J and clone size, that table is used; D and trimming come from the DNA. In all, the sample holds 150,000 to 200,000 clones, and roughly 70% of those were seen once. The ten largest clonotypes hold about 10% of the sample.

The cohort comprised approximately 700 healthy bone marrow donors. At the time of sampling, every cohort member was nominally healthy, though immune exposures that went unrecorded were likely present. The donor was CMV seropositive and was included in the group of some 290 seropositive cohort members. Every donor gave a peripheral blood sample, and the peripheral blood mononuclear cells from that sample were used for TCR beta sequencing. Genomic DNA extraction from the blood cell samples was performed with the Qiagen DNeasy Blood Extraction Kit. Including the terminal cysteine and phenylalanine, the CDR3 comprises 15 residues. This entry keeps only the CDR3 DNA: 45 bases, framed from base 1. V is shortened by 4 bases, J by 2 bases, and the region joining them spans 15 bases. In the germline V gene, CDR1 corresponds to SGHRS and CDR2 to YFSETQ.

Sequenced sample: PBMCs. The source of this sequence is a man aged 30 to 45 in good health and CMV-seropositive. The chain was built from TRBV5-1 and TRBJ1-1, with no confident D gene call. The CDR3 corresponds to CASSAQAGSNTEAFF. The bases read TGCGCCAGCAGCGCCCAAGCGGGGTCCAACACTGAAGCTTTCTTT.